This entry features one T cell receptor (beta chain) sequence. The antigen remains undetermined. The protocol was immunoSEQ multiplex PCR, while the TCRdb copy is restricted to in-frame clones and leaves out a portion. The data show around 100,000 clones, with approximately 77% seen just once and about a sixth held by the top ten. This sample is drawn from a study of Ad26.COV2.S vaccination and SARS-CoV-2 variants. Study outcomes and limitations: An underestimation of total T cell responses may have resulted from the TCR breadth and depth analyses. Among vaccine recipients, spike-specific TCR breadth exceeded that of placebo recipients.

This CDR3 region has 16 residues. V lost 8 bases, J lost 5 bases, and 9 bases stayed unmatched. Germline lookup yields CDR1 LGHNA and CDR2 YNFKEQ. The material was peripheral blood, obtained after recovery from COVID-19. The sequence derives from a human donor who had recovered from COVID-19. The chain is built from TRBV4-2 and TRBJ2-1, with TRBD2 identical over 13 bases. CDR3 bases: TGTGCCAGCCTCGGACTAGCGGGAGAACCCAACAATGAGCAGTTCTTC. This codes for CASLGLAGEPNNEQFF.